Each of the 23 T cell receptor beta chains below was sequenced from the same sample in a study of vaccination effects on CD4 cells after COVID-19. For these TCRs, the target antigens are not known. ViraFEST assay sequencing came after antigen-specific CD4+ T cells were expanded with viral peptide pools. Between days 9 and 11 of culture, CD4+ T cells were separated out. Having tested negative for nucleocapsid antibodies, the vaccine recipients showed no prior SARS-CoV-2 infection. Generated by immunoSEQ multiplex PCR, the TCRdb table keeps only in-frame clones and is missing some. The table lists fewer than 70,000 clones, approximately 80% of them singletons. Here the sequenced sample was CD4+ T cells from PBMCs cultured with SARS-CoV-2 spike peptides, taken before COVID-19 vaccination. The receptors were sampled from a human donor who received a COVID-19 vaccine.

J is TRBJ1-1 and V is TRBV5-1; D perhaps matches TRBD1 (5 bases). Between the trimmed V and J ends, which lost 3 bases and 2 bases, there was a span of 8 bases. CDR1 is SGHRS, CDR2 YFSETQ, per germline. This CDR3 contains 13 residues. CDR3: CASSWDGNTEAFF. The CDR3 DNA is TGCGCCAGCAGCTGGGACGGAAACACTGAAGCTTTCTTT. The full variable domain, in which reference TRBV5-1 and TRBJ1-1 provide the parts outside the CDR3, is KAGVTQTPRYLIKTRGQQVTLSCSPISGHRSVSWYQQTPGQGLQFLFEYFSETQRNKGNFPGRFSGRQFSNSRSEMNVSTLELGDSALYLCASSWDGNTEAFFGQGTRLTVV.

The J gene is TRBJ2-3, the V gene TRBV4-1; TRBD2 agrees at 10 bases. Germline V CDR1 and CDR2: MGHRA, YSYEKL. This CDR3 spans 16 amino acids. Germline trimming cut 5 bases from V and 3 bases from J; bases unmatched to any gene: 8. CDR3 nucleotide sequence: TGCGCCAGCAGCGCCCCTAGCGGGGGATTAACAGATACGCAGTATTTT. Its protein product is CASSAPSGGLTDTQYF.

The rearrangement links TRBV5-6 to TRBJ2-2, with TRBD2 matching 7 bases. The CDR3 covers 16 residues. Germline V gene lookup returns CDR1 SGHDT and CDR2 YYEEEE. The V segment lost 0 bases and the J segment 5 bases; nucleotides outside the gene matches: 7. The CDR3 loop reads CASSLEGGGGTGELFF. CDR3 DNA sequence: TGTGCCAGCAGCTTGGAAGGCGGGGGAGGAACCGGGGAGCTGTTTTTT.

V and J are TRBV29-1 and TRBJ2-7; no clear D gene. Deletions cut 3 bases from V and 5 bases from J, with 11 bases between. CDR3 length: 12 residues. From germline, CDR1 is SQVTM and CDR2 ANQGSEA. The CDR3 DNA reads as TGCAGCGTTGAGGCCAACCGGGACGAGCAGTACGTC. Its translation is CSVEANRDEQYV.

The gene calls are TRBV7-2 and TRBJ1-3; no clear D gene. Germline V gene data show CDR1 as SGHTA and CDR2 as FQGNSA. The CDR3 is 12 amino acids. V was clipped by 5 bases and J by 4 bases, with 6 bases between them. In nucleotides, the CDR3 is TGTGCCAGCAGCCTCACGGGAAACACCATATATTTT. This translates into CASSLTGNTIYF.

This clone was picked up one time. The CDR3 DNA reads as TGTGCCAGCAGCGCCAGGGTCATTAGCACAGATACGCAGTATTTT. Residues: CASSARVISTDTQYF. This sequence joins TRBV7-2 and TRBJ2-3; perhaps TRBD1 as D (5 bases). Trimming left V 5 bases short and J 0 bases short, with 12 bases between. The CDR3 has 15 amino acids. Germline CDR1 reads SGHTA; CDR2 reads FQGNSA.

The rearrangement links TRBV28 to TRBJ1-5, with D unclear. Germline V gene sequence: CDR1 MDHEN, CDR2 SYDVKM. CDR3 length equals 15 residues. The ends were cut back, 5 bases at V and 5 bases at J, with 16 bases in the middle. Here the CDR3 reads CASSTIPREDQPQHF. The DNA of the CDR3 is TGTGCCAGCAGTACTATCCCCCGGGAGGATCAGCCCCAGCATTTT.

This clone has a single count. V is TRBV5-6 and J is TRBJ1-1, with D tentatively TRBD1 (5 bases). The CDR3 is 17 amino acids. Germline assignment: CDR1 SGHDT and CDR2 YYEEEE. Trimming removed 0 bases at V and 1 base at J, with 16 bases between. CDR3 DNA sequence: TGTGCCAGCAGCTTGGTCCGAGACATTAGGGGGAACACTGAAGCTTTCTTT. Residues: CASSLVRDIRGNTEAFF. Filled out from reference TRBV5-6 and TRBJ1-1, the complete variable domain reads DAGVTQSPTHLIKTRGQQVTLRCSPKSGHDTVSWYQQALGQGPQFIFQYYEEEERQRGNFPDRFSGHQFPNYSSELNVNALLLGDSALYLCASSLVRDIRGNTEAFFGQGTRLTVV.

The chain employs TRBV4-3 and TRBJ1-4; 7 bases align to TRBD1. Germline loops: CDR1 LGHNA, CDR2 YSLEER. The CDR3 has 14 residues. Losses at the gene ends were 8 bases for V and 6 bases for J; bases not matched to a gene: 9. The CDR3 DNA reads TGCGCCAGCTCCGAGACAGGGCCCTATGAAAAACTGTTTTTT. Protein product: CASSETGPYEKLFF.

The CDR3 protein is CASSSPGQGMNTEAFF. The CDR3 coding sequence is TGTGCCAGCAGTTCTCCGGGACAGGGGATGAACACTGAAGCTTTCTTT. V and J are TRBV28 and TRBJ1-1; 10 bases align to TRBD1. V dropped 4 bases and J dropped 0; count of bases not matched to a gene: 5. The CDR3 contains 16 residues. In germline, CDR1 is MDHEN, CDR2 SYDVKM.

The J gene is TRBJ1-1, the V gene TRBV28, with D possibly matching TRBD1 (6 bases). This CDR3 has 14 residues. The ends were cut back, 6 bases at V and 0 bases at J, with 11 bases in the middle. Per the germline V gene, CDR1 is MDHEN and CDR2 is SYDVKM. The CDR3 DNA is TGTGCCAGCAGGGGAGGACAGTTGAACACTGAAGCTTTCTTT. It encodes CASRGGQLNTEAFF. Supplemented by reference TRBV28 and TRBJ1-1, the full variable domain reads DVKVTQSSRYLVKRTGEKVFLECVQDMDHENMFWYRQDPGLGLRLIYFSYDVKMKEKGDIPEGYSVSREKKERFSLILESASTNQTSMYLCASRGGQLNTEAFFGQGTRLTVV.

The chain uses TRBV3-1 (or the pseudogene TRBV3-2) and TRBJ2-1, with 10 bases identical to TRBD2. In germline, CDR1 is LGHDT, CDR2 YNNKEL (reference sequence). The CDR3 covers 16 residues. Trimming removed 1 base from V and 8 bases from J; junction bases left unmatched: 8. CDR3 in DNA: TGTGCCAGCAGCCAAGGCAGCGGGGGGGCGGTGTATGAGCAGTTCTTC. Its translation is CASSQGSGGAVYEQFF.

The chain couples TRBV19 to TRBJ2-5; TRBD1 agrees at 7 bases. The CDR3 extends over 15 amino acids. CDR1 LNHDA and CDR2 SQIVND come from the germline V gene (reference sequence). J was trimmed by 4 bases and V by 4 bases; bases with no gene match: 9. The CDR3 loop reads CASSTRQGLLETQYF. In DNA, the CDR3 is TGTGCCAGTAGTACGCGACAGGGTCTGTTAGAGACCCAGTACTTC.

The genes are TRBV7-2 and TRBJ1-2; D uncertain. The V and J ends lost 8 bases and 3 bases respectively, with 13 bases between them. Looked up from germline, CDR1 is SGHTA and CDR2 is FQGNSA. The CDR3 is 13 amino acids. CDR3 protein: CASGWEGYYGYTF. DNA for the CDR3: TGTGCCAGCGGCTGGGAGGGCTACTATGGCTACACCTTC.

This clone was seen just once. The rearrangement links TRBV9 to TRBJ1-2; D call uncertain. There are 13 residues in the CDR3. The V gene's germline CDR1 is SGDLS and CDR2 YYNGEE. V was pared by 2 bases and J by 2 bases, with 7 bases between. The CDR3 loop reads CASSVAGNYGYTF. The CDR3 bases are TGTGCCAGCAGCGTCGCAGGAAACTATGGCTACACCTTC.

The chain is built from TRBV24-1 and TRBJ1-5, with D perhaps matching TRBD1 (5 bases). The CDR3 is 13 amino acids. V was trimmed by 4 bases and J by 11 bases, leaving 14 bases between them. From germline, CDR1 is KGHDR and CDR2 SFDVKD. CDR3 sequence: CATSEGGLGAQHF. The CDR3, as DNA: TGTGCCACCAGTGAAGGCGGACTGGGGGCCCAGCATTTT.

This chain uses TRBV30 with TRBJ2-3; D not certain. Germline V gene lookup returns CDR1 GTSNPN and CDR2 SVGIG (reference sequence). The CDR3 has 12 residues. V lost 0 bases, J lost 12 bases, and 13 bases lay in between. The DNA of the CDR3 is TGTGCCTGGAGTGTCGCCGTAGATCGACAGTATTTT. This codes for CAWSVAVDRQYF.

Here the CDR3 DNA reads TGTGCCAGCAGTCTTACCTCCTATGGCTACACCTTC. It encodes CASSLTSYGYTF. This chain links TRBV12-3 or TRBV12-4 with TRBJ1-2; D is unresolved. The V gene lost 5 bases and the J gene lost 4 bases, with 8 bases spanning the gap. The CDR3 runs 12 residues.

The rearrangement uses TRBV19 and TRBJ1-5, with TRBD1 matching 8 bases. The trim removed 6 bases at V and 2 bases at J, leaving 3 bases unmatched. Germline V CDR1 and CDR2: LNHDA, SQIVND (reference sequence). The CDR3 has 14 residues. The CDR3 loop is CASSDRGGNQPQHF. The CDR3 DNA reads TGTGCCAGTAGCGACAGGGGCGGCAATCAGCCCCAGCATTTT.

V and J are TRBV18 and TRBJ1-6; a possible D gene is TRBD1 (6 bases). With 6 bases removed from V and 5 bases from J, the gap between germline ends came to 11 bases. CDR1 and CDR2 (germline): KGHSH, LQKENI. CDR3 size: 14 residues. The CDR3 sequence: CASSRDIDNSPLHF. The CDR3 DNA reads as TGTGCCAGCTCCCGGGACATTGATAATTCACCCCTCCACTTT.

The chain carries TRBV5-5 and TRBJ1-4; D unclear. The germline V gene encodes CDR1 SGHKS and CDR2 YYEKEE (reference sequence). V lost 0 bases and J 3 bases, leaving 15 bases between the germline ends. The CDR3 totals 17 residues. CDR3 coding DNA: TGTGCCAGCAGCTTGGCCTATACGTCAAGTCCTAATGAAAAACTGTTTTTT. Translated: CASSLAYTSSPNEKLFF.

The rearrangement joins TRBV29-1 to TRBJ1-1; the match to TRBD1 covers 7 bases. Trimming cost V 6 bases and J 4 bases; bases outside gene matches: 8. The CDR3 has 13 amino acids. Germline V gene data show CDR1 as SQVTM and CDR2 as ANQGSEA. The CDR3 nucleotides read TGCAGCGTGATGGACAGGCTAGGCACTGAAGCTTTCTTT. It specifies CSVMDRLGTEAFF.

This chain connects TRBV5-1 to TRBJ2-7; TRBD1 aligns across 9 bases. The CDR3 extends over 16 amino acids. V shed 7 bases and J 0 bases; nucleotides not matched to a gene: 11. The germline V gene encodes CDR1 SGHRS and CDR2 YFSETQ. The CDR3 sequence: CASQRTGTGSSYEQYV. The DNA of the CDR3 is TGCGCCAGCCAACGTACCGGGACAGGGAGCTCCTACGAGCAGTACGTC.